These 22 T cell receptor beta chains were all obtained from the same sample, sequenced in a study of CD8+CD57+ T cells in acquired aplastic anemia. TCR beta VDJ and CDR3 profiling used genomic DNA as template. Using its own MiXCR run on the reads, TCRdb lists one record per CDR3 protein. The sample carries just over 400,000 distinct CDR3 sequences, 55% to 70% recorded once. Sequencing was carried out using sorted CD4+, CD8+, or CD8+CD57+ T cells (not recorded which) from PBMCs. The origin of the receptors is a human donor in good health, serving as a control.

The chain employs TRBV7-6 and TRBJ2-1, with TRBD1 matching 7 bases. Trimming took 1 base from V and 16 from J; bases not matched to a gene: 16. The CDR3 extends over 15 amino acids. The germline V gene encodes CDR1 SGHVS and CDR2 FNYEAQ. The DNA for the CDR3 is TGTGCCAGCAGCTTAGAGGGGACAGCTCCTACGAGCAGTTTCTTC. Its protein is CASSLEGTAPTSSFF.

The chain has TRBV7-4 and TRBJ1-6; D call uncertain. The CDR3 has 15 residues. Deletions cut 0 bases from V and 19 bases from J, with 22 bases between. CDR1 is SGHVT, CDR2 SQSDAQ, per germline. This CDR3 reads CASSLAYSSTAPLHF. CDR3 nucleotides: TGTGCCAGCAGCTTAGCCTATTCGAGTACAGCACCGCTGCACTTT.

This clonotype was observed a single time. A read error may account for a junction end that differs from germline. The chain joins TRBV5-1 to TRBJ2-7; a weak D match, TRBD2 (7 bases). Germline CDR1 is SGHRS and CDR2 is YFSETQ. The CDR3 has 15 residues. CDR3 amino acids: CDSSWENGGLYEQYF. The CDR3 coding sequence is TGTGACAGCAGCTGGGAAAACGGGGGGCTCTACGAGCAGTACTTC. Full variable domain (outside the CDR3, taken from reference TRBV5-1 and TRBJ2-7): KAGVTQTPRYLIKTRGQQVTLSCSPISGHRSVSWYQQTPGQGLQFLFEYFSETQRNKGNFPGRFSGRQFSNSRSEMNVSTLELGDSALYLCDSSWENGGLYEQYFGPGTRLTVT.

CDR3 DNA sequence: TGTGCCAGCAGCAACGCGGGACGGACTGGCTACACCTTCTTCTTT. Translation: CASSNAGRTGYTFFF. This chain links TRBV7-9 with TRBJ1-1; D might be TRBD1 (5 bases). V lost 5 bases, J lost 14 bases, and 27 bases lay in between. CDR3 length: 15 amino acids. Germline V gene sequence: CDR1 SEHNR, CDR2 FQNEAQ (reference sequence).

This clonotype was picked up a small number of times. This chain uses TRBV25-1 with TRBJ2-7; D perhaps matches TRBD2 (6 bases). Trimming took 5 bases from V and 0 from J, leaving 14 bases between them. The CDR3 covers 15 residues. Germline assignment: CDR1 MGHDK and CDR2 SYGVNS. The CDR3 here is CASSSTAGNSYEQYF. In nucleotides, the CDR3 is TGTGCCAGCAGTAGTACGGCGGGGAACTCCTACGAGCAGTACTTC.

About this clonotype itself: One end of the junction is discordant with germline, which a read error may explain. The chain joins TRBV14 to TRBJ2-7; no clear D. CDR3 length equals 14 residues. Germline CDR1 reads SGHDN; CDR2 reads FVKESK. The CDR3 DNA follows: TGTGCCAGCAGCCAATTCTTGGACCTGAACACTGAAGACTTC. It specifies CASSQFLDLNTEDF.

A note on this clonotype: Germline is not matched at one junction end, which may reflect a read error. The chain uses TRBV15 and TRBJ2-7; D is possibly TRBD1 (5 bases). Germline V gene lookup returns CDR1 LNHNV and CDR2 YYDKDF (reference sequence). The CDR3 is 14 amino acids. The CDR3 sequence: CATSRAQGVHAFDF. DNA of the CDR3: TGTGCCACCAGCAGAGCCCAGGGTGTTCACGCCTTCGACTTC.

V usage is TRBV11-1 and J usage is TRBJ2-7, with TRBD2 identical over 11 bases. Germline V gene lookup returns CDR1 SGHAT and CDR2 FQDESV (reference sequence). Trimming removed 5 bases from V and 3 bases from J; junction bases left unmatched: 3. The CDR3 spans 14 residues. For the CDR3, the DNA is TGTGCCAGCAGCCCTACTAGCGGGAGCTACGAGCAGTACTTC. Translated: CASSPTSGSYEQYF.

V and J are TRBV15 and TRBJ1-5; D unclear. V was trimmed by 3 bases and J by 3 bases, leaving 9 bases between them. The CDR3 sequence is 14 residues long. Germline V CDR1 and CDR2: LNHNV, YYDKDF (reference sequence). In nucleotides, the CDR3 is TGTGCCACCAGCAGCGTTGCTGCCAATCAGCCCCAGCATTTT. Amino acids: CATSSVAANQPQHF.

In its sample, this clonotype was seen a few times. The V call is TRBV3-1, the J call TRBJ2-5; 11 nucleotides line up with TRBD2. V shed 11 bases, J shed 7 bases, and the junction held 27 bases outside the gene matches. The CDR3 extends over 19 amino acids. The germline CDR1 and CDR2 sequences are LGHDT and YNNKEL (reference sequence). CDR3 residues: CAPSRSADGTSGGRVTQYF. The CDR3 region has the DNA TGTGCCCCGTCCCGCTCAGCCGATGGGACTAGCGGAGGGCGTGTGACCCAGTACTTC.

The chain links TRBV7-2 to TRBJ2-3; unclear D gene. CDR3 length equals 14 residues. V was trimmed by 1 base and J by 15 bases, leaving 20 bases between them. Germline V gene data show CDR1 as SGHTA and CDR2 as FQGNSA. As DNA, the CDR3 is TGTGCCAGCAGCTTAGTGGTGACCACTGATGCAGATTATTTT. This codes for CASSLVVTTDADYF.

About this clonotype: The conserved phenylalanine or tryptophan is not found at the CDR3 terminus, so this likely reflects a read error. The V call is TRBV2, the J call TRBJ2-7; D gene ambiguous. Germline V gene lookup returns CDR1 SNHLY and CDR2 FYNNEI. V lost 6 bases and J lost 5, with 17 bases in between. The CDR3 totals 14 residues. CDR3 in DNA: TGTGCCAGCAGGTCAAAGAGGCGAGACAACGAGCAGTACTCC. Its protein product is CASRSKRRDNEQYS.

Worth noting for this clonotype: The junction departs from the called germline gene at one end, perhaps through a read error. This chain joins TRBV7-3 and TRBJ1-1; possible D gene TRBD1, 5 bases. The germline CDR1 and CDR2 sequences are SGHTA and FQGTGA. The CDR3 is 14 residues long. The CDR3 is CASSGQAAGEEDVF. In DNA, the CDR3 is TGTGCCAGCAGCGGGCAGGCGGCGGGGGAAGAAGATGTCTTT.

This clonotype was seen many times. The chain uses TRBV14 and TRBJ2-3, with TRBD2 matching 8 bases. V lost 0 bases to trimming and J lost 0 bases; unmatched junction nucleotides: 5. From germline, CDR1 is SGHDN and CDR2 FVKESK. CDR3 length: 17 residues. The CDR3 DNA follows: TGTGCCAGCAGCCAAGATCTAGCGGGCGCTAGCACAGATACGCAGTATTTT. It is translated as CASSQDLAGASTDTQYF.

In this sample, this clonotype turned up once. Germline and junction disagree at one end, which may indicate a read error. The chain employs TRBV7-3 and TRBJ1-6; D call uncertain. Germline lookup yields CDR1 SGHTA and CDR2 FQGTGA. The CDR3 is made up of 13 amino acids. The CDR3 sequence is CASSRILGGELYF. The CDR3 DNA sequence: TGTGCCAGCAGCCGTATTCTCGGAGGTGAGCTGTACTTT.

This clonotype was seen repeatedly, ten times or more. The chain carries TRBV5-6 and TRBJ2-1, with 9 positions matching TRBD2. The V segment lost 2 bases and the J segment 4 bases; nucleotides outside the gene matches: 7. Germline V gene lookup returns CDR1 SGHDT and CDR2 YYEEEE. The CDR3 spans 16 residues. CDR3 loop: CASSFGSGGGYNEQFF. Written as DNA, the CDR3 is TGTGCCAGCAGCTTTGGTAGCGGGGGAGGATACAATGAGCAGTTCTTC.

V gene TRBV30 combines with J gene TRBJ1-1, with D unclear. CDR1 and CDR2 from the germline V gene are GTSNPN and SVGIG (reference sequence). Trimming removed 0 bases from V and 2 bases from J, with 10 bases in between. The CDR3 sequence is 14 residues long. In DNA form, the CDR3 reads TGTGCCTGGAGTGTATGGCTTGGAAACACTGAAGCTTTCTTT. It encodes CAWSVWLGNTEAFF.

As to this clonotype: The CDR3 does not end in the conserved phenylalanine or tryptophan, so this is likely a read error. It is unclear where the CDR3 begins or ends on the DNA, so no DNA is shown, and the CDR3 is as TCRdb lists it. This chain joins TRBV7-2 and TRBJ2-1; the D call of TRBD2 is as the table states it, not checked on the DNA. Germline V lookup: CDR1 SGHTA, CDR2 FQGNSA. Inclusive of both ends, the CDR3 amounts to 13 amino acids. CDR3 residues: CASSPRRGLGYEQ.

For this clonotype: One end of the junction fails to match germline, which may point to a read error. The V and J genes are TRBV7-7 and TRBJ1-1; D possibly corresponds to TRBD1 (5 bases). CDR3 length: 14 residues. Germline V gene data show CDR1 as SSHAT and CDR2 as FNYEAQ (reference sequence). CDR3 sequence: CASSPSPTPDTQYF. CDR3 DNA: TGTGCCAGCAGCCCGAGCCCTACACCGGACACCCAGTACTTT.

Notes on this clonotype: The DNA is left out, because the CDR3 cannot be placed on it with certainty; the CDR3 is given as TCRdb lists it. This CDR3 is CASSLSRNTEAFFEQFF. The chain is built from TRBV7-2 and TRBJ2-1. A total of 17 residues make up the CDR3, ends included. The germline CDR1 and CDR2 sequences are SGHTA and FQGNSA.

With respect to this clonotype: The CDR3 ends on some other residue instead of the conserved phenylalanine or tryptophan, so this is likely a read error. It is unclear where the CDR3 begins or ends on the DNA, so no DNA is shown, and the CDR3 is as TCRdb lists it. V gene TRBV9 combines with J gene TRBJ1-1; the table names TRBD1, a call not compared with the DNA. The CDR3 has 13 residues if both end residues are counted. The germline gives CDR1 SGDLS, CDR2 YYNGEE. CDR3 region: CASSAGGQPEEEL.

This clonotype was observed many times. V is TRBV3-1 and J is TRBJ1-1, with a weak D call TRBD1 (5 bases). Deletions cut 2 bases from V and 4 bases from J, with 20 bases between. The V gene's germline CDR1 is LGHDT and CDR2 YNNKEL (reference sequence). CDR3 length: 17 residues. The CDR3: CASSQPRGAYSVTEAFF. Here the CDR3 DNA reads TGTGCCAGCAGCCAACCCCGCGGGGCTTATTCCGTCACTGAAGCTTTCTTT.